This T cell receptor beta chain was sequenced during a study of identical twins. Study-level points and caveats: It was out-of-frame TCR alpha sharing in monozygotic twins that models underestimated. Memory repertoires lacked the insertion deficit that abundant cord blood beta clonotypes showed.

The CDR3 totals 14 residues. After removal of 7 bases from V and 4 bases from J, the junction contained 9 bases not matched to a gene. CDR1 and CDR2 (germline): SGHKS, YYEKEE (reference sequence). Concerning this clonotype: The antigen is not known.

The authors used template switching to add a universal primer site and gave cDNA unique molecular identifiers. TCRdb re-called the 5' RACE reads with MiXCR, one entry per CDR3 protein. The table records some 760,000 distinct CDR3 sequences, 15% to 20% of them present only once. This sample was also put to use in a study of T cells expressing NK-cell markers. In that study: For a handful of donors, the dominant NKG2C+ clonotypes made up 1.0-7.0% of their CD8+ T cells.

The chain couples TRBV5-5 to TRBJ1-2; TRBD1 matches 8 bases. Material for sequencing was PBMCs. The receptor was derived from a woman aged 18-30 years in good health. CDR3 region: CASGGQGTLYGYTF. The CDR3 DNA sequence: TGTGCCAGCGGCGGACAGGGAACCCTCTATGGCTACACCTTC.